This T cell receptor (beta chain) was identified during a study of cytomegalovirus exposure and HLA in healthy donors. General observations from the study: The classifier reportedly diagnosed cytomegalovirus status with high sensitivity and specificity. Later analysis indicated greater clonal expansion among HLA-associated TCR beta chains than among equally common other chains. V segments that were indistinguishable, TRBV6-2 and TRBV6-3 among them, were omitted from analysis. In vitro data verified three CMV-associated chains as specific for CMV antigens.

It was with 60 Vbeta and 13 Jbeta primers that the PCR ran. Data came from immunoSEQ multiplex PCR; TCRdb stores just in-frame clones and leaves some out. Counted here are roughly 130,000 clones, 82% occurring once; the ten biggest clones make up roughly 10%. The CDR3 consists of 14 residues. Germline V CDR1 and CDR2: LNHDA, SQIVND (reference sequence). J gave up 3 bases and V 6 bases, and 5 bases lay outside the gene matches. A remark on this clone: What it binds is unknown.

The sequenced sample was PBMCs. This clonotype was sampled from a male donor in good health and CMV-seropositive. V and J are TRBV19 and TRBJ1-3; 7 nucleotides agree with TRBD1. In nucleotides, the CDR3 is TGTGCCAGTAGCCGGACAGGCCTTGGAAACACCATATATTTT. As protein: CASSRTGLGNTIYF.